A single sample is the source of the 4 T cell receptor beta chains below, sequenced in a study of T cells after yellow fever vaccination. One entry per CDR3 protein results from TCRdb running MiXCR on the 5' RACE reads. Here the sample spans some 350,000 distinct CDR3 sequences, 8% to 10% being singletons. Source: PBMCs, taken on the day of the first yellow fever vaccination. The receptors were gathered from a man aged 18 to 35 who received the YFV17D yellow fever vaccine.

V gene TRBV3-1 combines with J gene TRBJ2-3; 7 nucleotides line up with TRBD2. The CDR3 contains 16 residues. From germline, CDR1 is LGHDT and CDR2 YNNKEL (reference sequence). The J segment lost 0 bases and the V segment lost 3 bases, leaving 6 bases of the junction unmatched. In DNA, the CDR3 is TGTGCCAGCAGCCAGTTTTCTAGCGGAAGCACAGATACGCAGTATTTT. Translation: CASSQFSSGSTDTQYF.

Only a few counts were recorded for this clonotype. This chain joins TRBV18 and TRBJ1-1; D not resolved. This CDR3 contains 15 residues. Per germline, CDR1 KGHSH and CDR2 LQKENI. Trimming took 2 bases from V and 1 from J, leaving 11 bases between them. The CDR3 region has the DNA TGTGCCAGCTCACCATACGCGGAGGGGAACACTGAAGCTTTCTTT. Translation: CASSPYAEGNTEAFF.

This clonotype has more than one count but fewer than ten. The V call is TRBV4-3, the J call TRBJ1-2, with D perhaps matching TRBD1 (5 bases). The V gene lost 2 bases and the J gene lost 5 bases, with 15 bases spanning the gap. The CDR3 covers 15 residues. Germline V lookup: CDR1 LGHNA, CDR2 YSLEER. CDR3 DNA: TGCGCCAGCAGCCAAAGTCGACAGTATTCTTATGGCTACACCTTC. The encoded protein is CASSQSRQYSYGYTF.

This clonotype was seen more than once but under ten times. The chain joins TRBV3-1 to TRBJ1-2; D is undetermined. V gave up 1 base and J gave up 5 bases, with 14 bases separating them. Germline lookup yields CDR1 LGHDT and CDR2 YNNKEL (reference sequence). This CDR3 has 15 residues. The chain's CDR3 is CASSQALDGSYGYTF. DNA of the CDR3: TGTGCCAGCAGCCAAGCTCTGGATGGATCTTATGGCTACACCTTC.